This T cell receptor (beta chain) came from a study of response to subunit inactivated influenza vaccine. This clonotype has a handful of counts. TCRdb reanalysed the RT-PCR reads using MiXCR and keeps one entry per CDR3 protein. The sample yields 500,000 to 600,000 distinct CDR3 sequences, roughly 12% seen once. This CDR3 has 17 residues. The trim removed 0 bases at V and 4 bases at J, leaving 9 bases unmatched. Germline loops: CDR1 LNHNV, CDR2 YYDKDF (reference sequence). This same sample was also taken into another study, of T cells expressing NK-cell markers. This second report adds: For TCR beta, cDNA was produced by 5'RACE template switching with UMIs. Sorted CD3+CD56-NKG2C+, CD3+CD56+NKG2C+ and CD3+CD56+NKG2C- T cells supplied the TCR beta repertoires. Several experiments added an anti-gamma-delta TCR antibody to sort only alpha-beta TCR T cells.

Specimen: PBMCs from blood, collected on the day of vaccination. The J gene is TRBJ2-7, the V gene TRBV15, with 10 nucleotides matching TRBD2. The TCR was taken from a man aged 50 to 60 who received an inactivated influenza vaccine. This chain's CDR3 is CATSRDRGTSDPYEQYF. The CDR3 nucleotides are TGTGCCACCAGCAGAGATCGGGGGACTAGCGACCCTTACGAGCAGTACTTC.